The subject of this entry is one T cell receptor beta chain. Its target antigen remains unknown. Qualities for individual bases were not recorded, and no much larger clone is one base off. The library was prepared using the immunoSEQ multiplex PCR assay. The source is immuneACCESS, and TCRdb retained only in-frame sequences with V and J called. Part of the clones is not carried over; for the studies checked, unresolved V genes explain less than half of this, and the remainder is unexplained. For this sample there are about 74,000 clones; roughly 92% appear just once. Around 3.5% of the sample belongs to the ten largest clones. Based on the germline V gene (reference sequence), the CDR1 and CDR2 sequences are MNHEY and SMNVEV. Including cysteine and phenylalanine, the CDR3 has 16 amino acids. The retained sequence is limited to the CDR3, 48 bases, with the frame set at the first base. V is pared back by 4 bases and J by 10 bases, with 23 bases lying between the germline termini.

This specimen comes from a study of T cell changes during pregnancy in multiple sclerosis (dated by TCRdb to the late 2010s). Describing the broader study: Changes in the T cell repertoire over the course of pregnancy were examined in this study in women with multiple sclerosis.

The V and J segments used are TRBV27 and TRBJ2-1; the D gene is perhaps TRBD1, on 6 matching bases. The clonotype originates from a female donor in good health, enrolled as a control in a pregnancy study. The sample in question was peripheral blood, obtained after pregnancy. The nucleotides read TGTGCCAGCAGTTCCCGAATGAAAGGACAGCCAGGGGAGCAGTTCTTC. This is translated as CASSSRMKGQPGEQFF.